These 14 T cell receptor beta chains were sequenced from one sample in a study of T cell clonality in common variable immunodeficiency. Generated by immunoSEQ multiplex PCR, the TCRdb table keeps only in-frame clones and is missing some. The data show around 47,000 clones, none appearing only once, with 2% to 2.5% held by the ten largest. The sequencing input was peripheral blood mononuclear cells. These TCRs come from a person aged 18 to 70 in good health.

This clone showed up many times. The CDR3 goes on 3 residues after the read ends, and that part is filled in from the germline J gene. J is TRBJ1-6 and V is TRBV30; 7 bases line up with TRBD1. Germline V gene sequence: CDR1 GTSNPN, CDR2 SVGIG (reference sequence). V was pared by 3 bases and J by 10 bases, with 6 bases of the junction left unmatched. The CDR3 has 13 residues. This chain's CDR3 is CAWRRQGVSPLHF. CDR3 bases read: TGTGCCTGGAGAAGGCAGGGGGTCTCACCC.

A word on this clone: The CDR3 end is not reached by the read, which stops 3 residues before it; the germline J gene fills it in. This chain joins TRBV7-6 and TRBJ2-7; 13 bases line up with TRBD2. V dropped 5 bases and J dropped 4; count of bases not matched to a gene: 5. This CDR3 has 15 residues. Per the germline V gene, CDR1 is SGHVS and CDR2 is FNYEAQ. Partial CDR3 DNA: TGTGCCAGCAGCCCAGAGACTAGCGGGGGGTACGAG. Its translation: CASSPETSGGYE. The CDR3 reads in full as CASSPETSGGYEQYF.

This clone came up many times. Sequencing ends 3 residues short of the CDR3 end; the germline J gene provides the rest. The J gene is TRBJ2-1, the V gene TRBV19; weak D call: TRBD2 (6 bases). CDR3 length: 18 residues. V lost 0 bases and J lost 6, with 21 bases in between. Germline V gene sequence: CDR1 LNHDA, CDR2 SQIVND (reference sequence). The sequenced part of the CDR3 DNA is TGTGCCAGTAGTATAGATCCCCTCCACGGGGGATCGGGCAATGAG. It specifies CASSIDPLHGGSGNE. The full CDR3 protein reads CASSIDPLHGGSGNEQFF.

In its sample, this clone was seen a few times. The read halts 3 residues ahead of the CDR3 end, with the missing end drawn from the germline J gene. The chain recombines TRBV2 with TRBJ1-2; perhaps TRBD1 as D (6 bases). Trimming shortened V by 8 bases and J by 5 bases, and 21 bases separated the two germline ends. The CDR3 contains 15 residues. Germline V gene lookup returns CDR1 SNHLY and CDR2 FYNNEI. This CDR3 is CASDSHPQGEYGYTF. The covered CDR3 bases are TGTGCCAGCGACTCGCACCCACAGGGAGAATATGGC.

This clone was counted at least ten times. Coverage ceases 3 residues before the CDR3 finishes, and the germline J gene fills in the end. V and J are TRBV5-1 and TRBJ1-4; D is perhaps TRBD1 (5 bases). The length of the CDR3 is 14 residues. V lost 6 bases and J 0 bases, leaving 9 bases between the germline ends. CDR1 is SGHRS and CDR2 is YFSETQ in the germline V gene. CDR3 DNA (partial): TGCGCCAGCACGACAGATTCAACTAATGAAAAA. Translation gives CASTTDSTNEK. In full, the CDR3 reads CASTTDSTNEKLFF.

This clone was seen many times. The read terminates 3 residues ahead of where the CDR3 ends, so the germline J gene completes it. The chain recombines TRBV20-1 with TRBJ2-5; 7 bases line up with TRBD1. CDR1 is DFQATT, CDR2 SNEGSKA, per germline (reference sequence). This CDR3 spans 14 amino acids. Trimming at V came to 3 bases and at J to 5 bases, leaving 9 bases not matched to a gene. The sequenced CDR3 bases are TGCAGTGCTAGGTTACAGGGGTGGGGGGAGACC. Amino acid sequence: CSARLQGWGET. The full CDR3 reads CSARLQGWGETQYF.

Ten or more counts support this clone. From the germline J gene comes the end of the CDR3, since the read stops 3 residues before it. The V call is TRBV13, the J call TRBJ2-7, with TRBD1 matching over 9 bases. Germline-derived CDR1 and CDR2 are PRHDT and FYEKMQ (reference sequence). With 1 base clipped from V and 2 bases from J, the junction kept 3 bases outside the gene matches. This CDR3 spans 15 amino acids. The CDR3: CASSLEGQGAYEQYF. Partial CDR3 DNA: TGTGCCAGCAGCTTAGAGGGACAGGGAGCCTACGAG.

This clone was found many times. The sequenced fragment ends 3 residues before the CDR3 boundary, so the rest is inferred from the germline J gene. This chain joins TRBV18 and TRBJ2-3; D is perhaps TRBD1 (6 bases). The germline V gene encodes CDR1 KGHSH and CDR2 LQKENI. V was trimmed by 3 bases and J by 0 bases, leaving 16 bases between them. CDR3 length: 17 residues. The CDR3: CASSPYAPGVSTDTQYF. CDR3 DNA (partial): TGTGCCAGCTCACCCTACGCCCCAGGGGTCAGCACAGATACG.

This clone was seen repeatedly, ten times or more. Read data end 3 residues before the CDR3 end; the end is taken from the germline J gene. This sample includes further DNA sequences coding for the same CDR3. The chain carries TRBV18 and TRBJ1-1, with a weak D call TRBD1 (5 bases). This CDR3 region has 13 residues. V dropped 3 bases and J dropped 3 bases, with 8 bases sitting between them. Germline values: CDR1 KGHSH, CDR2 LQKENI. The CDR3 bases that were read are TGTGCCAGCTCACCCGGCAGGGACACTGAA. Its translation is CASSPGRDTE. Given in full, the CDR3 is CASSPGRDTEAFF.

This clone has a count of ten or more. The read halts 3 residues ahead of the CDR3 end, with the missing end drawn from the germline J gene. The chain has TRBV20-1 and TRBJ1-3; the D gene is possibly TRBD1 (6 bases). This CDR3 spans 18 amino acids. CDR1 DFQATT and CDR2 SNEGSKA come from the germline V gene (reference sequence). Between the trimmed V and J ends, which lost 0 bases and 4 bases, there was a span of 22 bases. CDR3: CSAREFPTGNPSGNTIYF. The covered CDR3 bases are TGCAGTGCTAGAGAGTTCCCCACAGGGAACCCCTCAGGAAACACC.

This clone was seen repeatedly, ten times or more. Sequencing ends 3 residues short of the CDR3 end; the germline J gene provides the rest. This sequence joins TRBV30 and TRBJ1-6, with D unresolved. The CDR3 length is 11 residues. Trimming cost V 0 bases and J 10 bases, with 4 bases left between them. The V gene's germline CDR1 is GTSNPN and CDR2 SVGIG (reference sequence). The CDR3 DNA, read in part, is TGTGCCTGGAGTGTAAGCTCACCC. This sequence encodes CAWSVSSP. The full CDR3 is CAWSVSSPLHF.

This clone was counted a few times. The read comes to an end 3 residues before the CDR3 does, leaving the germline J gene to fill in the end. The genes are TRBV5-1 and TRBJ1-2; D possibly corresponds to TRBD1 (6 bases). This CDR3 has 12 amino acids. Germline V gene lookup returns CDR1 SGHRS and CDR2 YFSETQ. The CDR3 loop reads CASSSQGHEYTF. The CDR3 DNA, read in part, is TGCGCCAGCAGCTCCCAGGGGCACGAG.

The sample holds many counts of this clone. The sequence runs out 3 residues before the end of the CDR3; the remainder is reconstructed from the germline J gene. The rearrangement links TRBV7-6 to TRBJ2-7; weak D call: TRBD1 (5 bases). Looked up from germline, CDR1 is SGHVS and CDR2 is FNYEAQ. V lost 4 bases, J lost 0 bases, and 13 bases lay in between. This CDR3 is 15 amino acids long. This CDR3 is CASSSAWGTSYEQYF. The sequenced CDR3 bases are TGTGCCAGCAGCTCAGCGTGGGGCACCTCCTACGAG.

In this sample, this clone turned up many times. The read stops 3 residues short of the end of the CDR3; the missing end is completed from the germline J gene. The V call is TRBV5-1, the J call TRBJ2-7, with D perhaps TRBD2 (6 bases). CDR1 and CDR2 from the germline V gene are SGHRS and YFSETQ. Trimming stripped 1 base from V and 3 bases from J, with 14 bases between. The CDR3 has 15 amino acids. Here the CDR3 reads CASSLIPTGLYEQYF. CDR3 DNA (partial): TGCGCCAGCAGCTTGATCCCTACGGGACTCTACGAG.